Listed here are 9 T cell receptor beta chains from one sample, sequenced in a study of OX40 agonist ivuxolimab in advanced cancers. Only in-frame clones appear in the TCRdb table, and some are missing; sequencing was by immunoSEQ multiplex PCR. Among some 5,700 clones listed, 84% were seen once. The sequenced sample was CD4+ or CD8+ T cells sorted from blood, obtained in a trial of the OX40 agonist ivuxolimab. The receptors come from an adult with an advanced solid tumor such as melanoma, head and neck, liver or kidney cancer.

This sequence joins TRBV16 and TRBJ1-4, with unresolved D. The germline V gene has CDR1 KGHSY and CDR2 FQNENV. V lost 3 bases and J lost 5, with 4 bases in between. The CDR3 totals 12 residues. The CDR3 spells CASSQGNEKLFF. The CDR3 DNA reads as TGTGCCAGCAGCCAGGGAAATGAAAAACTGTTTTTT.

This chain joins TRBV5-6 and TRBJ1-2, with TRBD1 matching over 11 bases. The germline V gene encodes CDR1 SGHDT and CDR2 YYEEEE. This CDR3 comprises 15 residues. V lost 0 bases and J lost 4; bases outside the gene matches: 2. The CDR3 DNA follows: TGTGCCAGCAGCTTGGGGACAGGGGGCGTCTATGGCTACACCTTC. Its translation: CASSLGTGGVYGYTF.

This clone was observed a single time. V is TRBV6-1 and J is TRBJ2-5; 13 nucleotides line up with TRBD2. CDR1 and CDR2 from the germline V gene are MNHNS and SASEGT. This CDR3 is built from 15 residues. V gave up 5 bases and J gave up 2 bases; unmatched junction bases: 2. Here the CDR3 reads CASSRTSGGQETQYF. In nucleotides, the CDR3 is TGTGCCAGCAGTCGGACTAGCGGGGGACAAGAGACCCAGTACTTC.

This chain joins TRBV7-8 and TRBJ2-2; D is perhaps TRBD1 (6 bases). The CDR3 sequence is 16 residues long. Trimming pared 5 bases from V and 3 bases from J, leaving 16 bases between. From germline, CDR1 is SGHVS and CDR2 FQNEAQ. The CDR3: CASSRLAGADTGELFF. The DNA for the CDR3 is TGTGCCAGCAGCCGATTGGCAGGGGCGGACACCGGGGAGCTGTTTTTT.

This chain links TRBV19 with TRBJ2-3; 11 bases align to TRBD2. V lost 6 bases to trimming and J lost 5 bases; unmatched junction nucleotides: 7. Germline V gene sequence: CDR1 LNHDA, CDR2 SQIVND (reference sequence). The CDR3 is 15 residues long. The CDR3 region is CASRKSGTSGDTQYF. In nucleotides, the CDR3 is TGTGCCAGTAGAAAGTCCGGGACTAGCGGAGATACGCAGTATTTT.

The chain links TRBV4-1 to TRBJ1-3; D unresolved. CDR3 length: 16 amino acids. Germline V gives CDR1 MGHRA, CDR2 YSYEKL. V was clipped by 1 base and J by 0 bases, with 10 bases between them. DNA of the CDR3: TGCGCCAGCAGCCAAGCGGTCGTAAACTCTGGAAACACCATATATTTT. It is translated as CASSQAVVNSGNTIYF.

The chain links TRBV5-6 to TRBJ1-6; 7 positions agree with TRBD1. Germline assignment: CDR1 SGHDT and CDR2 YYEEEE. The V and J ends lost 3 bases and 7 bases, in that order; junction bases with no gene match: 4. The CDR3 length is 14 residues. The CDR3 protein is CASSWGGGNSPLHF. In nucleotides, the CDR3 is TGTGCCAGCAGCTGGGGAGGGGGCAATTCACCCCTCCACTTT.

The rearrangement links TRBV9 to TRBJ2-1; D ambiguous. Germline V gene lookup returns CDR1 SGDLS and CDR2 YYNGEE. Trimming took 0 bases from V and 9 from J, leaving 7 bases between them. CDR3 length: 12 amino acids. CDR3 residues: CASSVGGVEQFF. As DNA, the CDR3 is TGTGCCAGCAGCGTAGGAGGAGTTGAGCAGTTCTTC. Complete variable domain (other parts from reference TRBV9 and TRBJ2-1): DSGVTQTPKHLITATGQRVTLRCSPRSGDLSVYWYQQSLDQGLQFLIQYYNGEERAKGNILERFSAQQFPDLHSELNLSSLELGDSALYFCASSVGGVEQFFGPGTRLTVL.

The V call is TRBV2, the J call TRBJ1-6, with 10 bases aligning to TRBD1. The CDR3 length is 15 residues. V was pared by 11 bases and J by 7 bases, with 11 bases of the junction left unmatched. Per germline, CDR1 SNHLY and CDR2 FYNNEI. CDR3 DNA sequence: TGTGCCCTCACCTCCGGGACAGGGGAGAATTCACCCCTCCACTTT. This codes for CALTSGTGENSPLHF.